The 30 T cell receptor beta chains reported below all come from one sample, sequenced in a study of OX40 agonist ivuxolimab in advanced cancers. Only in-frame clones appear in the TCRdb table, and some are missing; sequencing was by immunoSEQ multiplex PCR. This sample has approximately 41,000 clones; about 82% occur once, and the top ten carry approximately 2.6%. Here the sequenced sample was CD4+ or CD8+ T cells sorted from blood, taken in a trial of the OX40 agonist ivuxolimab. The receptors shown here come from an adult with an advanced solid tumor such as melanoma, head and neck, liver or kidney cancer.

This clone occurred once. This rearrangement joins TRBV28 to TRBJ2-2, with TRBD2 matching over 11 bases. Losses at the gene ends were 0 bases for V and 7 bases for J; bases not matched to a gene: 1. This CDR3 spans 15 amino acids. Germline loops: CDR1 MDHEN, CDR2 SYDVKM. The DNA of the CDR3 is TGTGCCAGCAGTTTATGGGGGACTAGCGGCGGGGAGCTGTTTTTT. This encodes CASSLWGTSGGELFF. Full variable domain (outside the CDR3, taken from reference TRBV28 and TRBJ2-2): DVKVTQSSRYLVKRTGEKVFLECVQDMDHENMFWYRQDPGLGLRLIYFSYDVKMKEKGDIPEGYSVSREKKERFSLILESASTNQTSMYLCASSLWGTSGGELFFGEGSRLTVL.

The chain links TRBV28 to TRBJ1-4; D unresolved. There are 14 residues in the CDR3. The V gene lost 5 bases and the J gene lost 8 bases, with 15 bases spanning the gap. Germline V gene lookup returns CDR1 MDHEN and CDR2 SYDVKM. The CDR3 DNA sequence: TGTGCCAGCAGTCACCCTGGACGACCGGAAAAACTGTTTTTT. Its translation: CASSHPGRPEKLFF.

The genes are TRBV5-4 and TRBJ2-5; 10 positions match TRBD1. J lost 5 bases, V lost 5 bases, and 12 bases had no gene match. The CDR3 has 16 amino acids. Per germline, CDR1 SGHNT and CDR2 YYREEE (reference sequence). CDR3 loop: CASSLSIGQGGETQYF. The CDR3 region has the DNA TGTGCCAGCAGTCTTAGTATTGGACAGGGGGGGGAGACCCAGTACTTC.

J is TRBJ2-3 and V is TRBV30; 7 nucleotides line up with TRBD1. The CDR3 contains 12 residues. CDR1 is GTSNPN, CDR2 SVGIG, per germline (reference sequence). V gave up 4 bases and J gave up 10 bases; unmatched junction bases: 8. In DNA form, the CDR3 reads TGTGCCTGGACCAGGACAGGCCGCTCGCAGTATTTT. Translating it yields CAWTRTGRSQYF.

The chain is built from TRBV6-5 and TRBJ1-3; D perhaps matches TRBD1 (5 bases). This CDR3 comprises 13 residues. Germline loops: CDR1 MNHEY, CDR2 SVGAGI. V lost 1 base to trimming and J lost 14 bases, with 15 bases between them. CDR3 sequence (DNA): TGTGCCAGCAGTTACTGGGACCGGCGCAGGCTATATTTT. Protein product: CASSYWDRRRLYF.

This rearrangement joins TRBV4-2 to TRBJ2-7; D not resolved. Trimming pared 0 bases from V and 1 base from J, leaving 7 bases between. The CDR3 loop spans 14 amino acids. In germline, CDR1 is LGHNA, CDR2 YNFKEQ. CDR3 coding DNA: TGTGCCAGCAGCCAAGATCCAGTTTCCTACGAGCAGTACTTC. This gives the protein CASSQDPVSYEQYF.

The gene calls are TRBV5-1 and TRBJ2-4; no clear D. V lost 0 bases and J lost 0, with 10 bases in between. There are 16 residues in the CDR3. The germline gives CDR1 SGHRS, CDR2 YFSETQ. In nucleotides, the CDR3 is TGCGCCAGCAGCTTGGATTCCGGTTCAGCCAAAAACATTCAGTACTTC. Amino acids: CASSLDSGSAKNIQYF.

V gene TRBV19 combines with J gene TRBJ1-5; D call uncertain. The CDR3 is 17 residues long. Germline assignment: CDR1 LNHDA and CDR2 SQIVND (reference sequence). V lost 4 bases to trimming and J lost 3 bases, with 19 bases between them. The CDR3 loop is CASSTGPMGGNNQPQHF. In DNA form, the CDR3 reads TGTGCCAGTAGTACAGGACCCATGGGAGGCAACAATCAGCCCCAGCATTTT. The full variable domain, in which reference TRBV19 and TRBJ1-5 provide the parts outside the CDR3, is DGGITQSPKYLFRKEGQNVTLSCEQNLNHDAMYWYRQDPGQGLRLIYYSQIVNDFQKGDIAEGYSVSREKKESFPLTVTSAQKNPTAFYLCASSTGPMGGNNQPQHFGDGTRLSIL.

The V call is TRBV5-1, the J call TRBJ2-7; weak D call: TRBD2 (6 bases). The CDR3 loop spans 14 amino acids. V was cut by 5 bases and J by 0 bases, with 12 bases left in between. Germline assignment: CDR1 SGHRS and CDR2 YFSETQ. In DNA form, the CDR3 reads TGCGCCAGCAGTCCGGGACTGGACTCCTACGAGCAGTACTTC. Translating it yields CASSPGLDSYEQYF.

The chain employs TRBV2 and TRBJ2-3; 8 bases match TRBD1. The CDR3 length is 14 residues. Germline values: CDR1 SNHLY, CDR2 FYNNEI. V shed 9 bases and J 0 bases; nucleotides not matched to a gene: 5. For the CDR3, the DNA is TGTGCCAGACTTGACAGGGGTAGCACAGATACGCAGTATTTT. Its protein is CARLDRGSTDTQYF.

This rearrangement joins TRBV18 to TRBJ1-4; D is perhaps TRBD1 (5 bases). Trimming removed 8 bases at V and 8 bases at J, with 15 bases between. Germline CDR1 is KGHSH and CDR2 is LQKENI. The CDR3 length is 13 residues. CDR3 coding DNA: TGTGCCAGCGGGGACGGGCGGGACGAAAAACTGTTTTTT. It encodes CASGDGRDEKLFF.

The genes are TRBV7-2 and TRBJ2-5; D uncertain. The CDR3 loop spans 14 amino acids. Trimming stripped 3 bases from V and 8 bases from J, with 16 bases between. Germline V lookup: CDR1 SGHTA, CDR2 FQGNSA. CDR3 nucleotides: TGTGCCAGCAGCTTCGACCCTCCCGCAGGAACCCAGTACTTC. This translates into CASSFDPPAGTQYF.

The chain links TRBV29-1 to TRBJ2-4; 7 bases agree with TRBD1. There are 17 residues in the CDR3. Germline lookup yields CDR1 SQVTM and CDR2 ANQGSEA. Trimming at V came to 5 bases and at J to 3 bases, leaving 16 bases not matched to a gene. This chain's CDR3 is CSVLKYTGDKGKNIQYF. CDR3 DNA sequence: TGCAGCGTTCTTAAGTATACAGGGGACAAGGGCAAAAACATTCAGTACTTC.

The V call is TRBV19, the J call TRBJ2-7; D might be TRBD2 (6 bases). V gave up 4 bases and J gave up 2 bases, with 12 bases separating them. Germline CDR1 is LNHDA and CDR2 is SQIVND (reference sequence). This CDR3 spans 14 amino acids. CDR3 bases: TGTGCCAGTAGTACCCGGGACTTTCCCTACGAGCAGTACTTC. Translated: CASSTRDFPYEQYF. Filled out from reference TRBV19 and TRBJ2-7, the complete variable domain reads DGGITQSPKYLFRKEGQNVTLSCEQNLNHDAMYWYRQDPGQGLRLIYYSQIVNDFQKGDIAEGYSVSREKKESFPLTVTSAQKNPTAFYLCASSTRDFPYEQYFGPGTRLTVT.

This clone was picked up a small number of times. The genes are TRBV10-3 and TRBJ1-1, with a possible D match to TRBD1 (5 bases). Trimming shortened V by 8 bases and J by 7 bases, and 17 bases separated the two germline ends. The germline gives CDR1 ENHRY, CDR2 SYGVKD. This CDR3 is built from 13 residues. CDR3: CAISVGAADEAFF. CDR3 nucleotide sequence: TGTGCCATCTCAGTAGGGGCGGCTGATGAAGCTTTCTTT.

The chain recombines TRBV28 with TRBJ1-1; TRBD1 agrees at 7 bases. The CDR3 is made up of 13 amino acids. The germline gives CDR1 MDHEN, CDR2 SYDVKM. Trimming took 4 bases from V and 3 from J; bases not matched to a gene: 2. The CDR3 loop reads CASSSTGDTEAFF. The CDR3 region has the DNA TGTGCCAGCAGTTCAACAGGGGACACTGAAGCTTTCTTT.

The chain combines TRBV27 with TRBJ2-5, with D perhaps matching TRBD1 (5 bases). This CDR3 contains 17 residues. The germline V gene has CDR1 MNHEY and CDR2 SMNVEV (reference sequence). V lost 9 bases to trimming and J lost 7 bases, with 30 bases between them. Here the CDR3 DNA reads TGTGCCAGACACCGTGACCCTCCAGGGTCCCCGCCAGGGACCCAGTACTTC. Encoded protein: CARHRDPPGSPPGTQYF.

This clone was detected only once. V gene TRBV29-1 combines with J gene TRBJ2-1; TRBD2 agrees at 8 bases. Germline V gives CDR1 SQVTM, CDR2 ANQGSEA. The CDR3 runs to 12 residues. V dropped 7 bases and J dropped 10; count of bases not matched to a gene: 9. The CDR3 DNA reads TGCAGCGCCCAAAAGGGACTAGTCGAGCAGTTCTTC. As protein: CSAQKGLVEQFF.

The V call is TRBV19, the J call TRBJ1-1; possibly TRBD1 for D (6 bases). Trimming cost V 6 bases and J 0 bases, with 14 bases left between them. The germline V gene encodes CDR1 LNHDA and CDR2 SQIVND (reference sequence). CDR3 length equals 15 residues. In nucleotides, the CDR3 is TGTGCCAGTAGACCATCCGGACAGATGAACACTGAAGCTTTCTTT. Its protein is CASRPSGQMNTEAFF.

This chain connects TRBV11-2 to TRBJ2-2, with TRBD2 matching over 7 bases. Losses at the gene ends were 6 bases for V and 1 base for J; bases not matched to a gene: 5. Looked up from germline, CDR1 is SGHAT and CDR2 is FQNNGV. The CDR3 spans 15 residues. This CDR3 reads CASSDSGQNTGELFF. The DNA for the CDR3 is TGTGCCAGCAGTGATAGCGGGCAGAACACCGGGGAGCTGTTTTTT.

The CDR3: CASSQVGAGEGFEQYF. As DNA, the CDR3 is TGCGCCAGCAGCCAAGTAGGGGCGGGAGAAGGGTTCGAGCAGTACTTC. The chain combines TRBV4-1 with TRBJ2-7; 7 bases match TRBD2. The CDR3 is 16 amino acids. CDR1 and CDR2 from the germline V gene are MGHRA and YSYEKL. V trimming: 1 base; J trimming: 6 bases; junction bases outside the gene matches: 12.

Here the CDR3 DNA reads TGTGCCAGCAGTTCCTCAACGAACACTGAAGCTTTCTTT. Its protein is CASSSSTNTEAFF. The chain combines TRBV6-5 with TRBJ1-1; D uncertain. This CDR3 spans 13 amino acids. Looked up from germline, CDR1 is MNHEY and CDR2 is SVGAGI. V lost 4 bases and J 1 base, leaving 7 bases between the germline ends.

The table lists this clone with a few counts. The gene calls are TRBV6-5 and TRBJ1-1; no definite D call. Germline CDR1 and CDR2: MNHEY and SVGAGI. The CDR3 is 14 amino acids. Trimming stripped 7 bases from V and 1 base from J, with 13 bases between. Here the CDR3 reads CASTVGPGNTEAFF. Here the CDR3 DNA reads TGTGCCAGCACAGTAGGGCCCGGGAACACTGAAGCTTTCTTT.

This chain connects TRBV30 to TRBJ2-1; 7 bases match TRBD2. Germline V gene lookup returns CDR1 GTSNPN and CDR2 SVGIG (reference sequence). This CDR3 is 14 amino acids long. Trimming took 1 base from V and 3 from J; bases not matched to a gene: 3. This CDR3 is CAWSELAIYNEQFF. The CDR3, as DNA: TGTGCCTGGAGTGAACTAGCGATCTACAATGAGCAGTTCTTC.

The V call is TRBV7-2, the J call TRBJ2-5; possibly TRBD1 for D (7 bases). V was pared by 2 bases and J by 5 bases, with 27 bases between. From germline, CDR1 is SGHTA and CDR2 FQGNSA. CDR3 size: 19 residues. The CDR3 sequence: CASSLWGRGQNPLGETQYF. CDR3 bases: TGTGCCAGCAGCTTATGGGGGCGGGGACAGAACCCGCTGGGGGAGACCCAGTACTTC.

In its sample, this clone ranks as medium-sized (0.01 to 0.1%). The chain recombines TRBV5-4 with TRBJ2-7; D unclear. This CDR3 is 12 amino acids long. Germline-derived CDR1 and CDR2 are SGHNT and YYREEE (reference sequence). V dropped 2 bases and J dropped 12 bases, with 15 bases sitting between them. The CDR3 DNA reads TGTGCCAGCAGCTTCCTCACACAATCTCTGTACTTC. Residues: CASSFLTQSLYF. Using reference TRBV5-4 and TRBJ2-7 for the parts outside the CDR3, the full variable domain is ETGVTQSPTHLIKTRGQQVTLRCSSQSGHNTVSWYQQALGQGPQFIFQYYREEENGRGNFPPRFSGLQFPNYSSELNVNALELDDSALYLCASSFLTQSLYFGPGTRLTVT.

CDR3 nucleotide sequence: TGTGCCAGTATTGGGGGGATTTATAGCAATCAGCCCCAGCATTTT. It translates to CASIGGIYSNQPQHF. The chain couples TRBV19 to TRBJ1-5; possible D gene TRBD1, 5 bases. The CDR3 is 15 amino acids. The ends were cut back, 7 bases at V and 0 bases at J, with 13 bases in the middle. CDR1 and CDR2 (germline): LNHDA, SQIVND (reference sequence).

This chain connects TRBV5-1 to TRBJ1-1; TRBD1 might be the D (5 bases). The CDR3 is 14 residues long. From germline, CDR1 is SGHRS and CDR2 YFSETQ. Trimming removed 3 bases from V and 1 base from J, with 10 bases in between. CDR3 DNA sequence: TGCGCCAGCAGCTCCGGGGCGCAGAACACTGAAGCTTTCTTT. This sequence encodes CASSSGAQNTEAFF.

The chain carries TRBV7-9 and TRBJ2-7, with TRBD1 identical over 9 bases. Unmatched junction bases numbered 11, after V lost 5 bases and J lost 3 bases. Germline loops: CDR1 SEHNR, CDR2 FQNEAQ (reference sequence). The CDR3 loop spans 16 amino acids. DNA for the CDR3: TGTGCCAGCAGCCCGACCCGGGGACAGGGAATCTACGAGCAGTACTTC. Its protein is CASSPTRGQGIYEQYF.

The V gene is TRBV30, the J gene TRBJ1-1; no firm D call. V was cut by 3 bases and J by 1 base, with 18 bases left in between. The CDR3 is 16 residues long. Germline CDR1 reads GTSNPN; CDR2 reads SVGIG (reference sequence). Here the CDR3 reads CAWRRLWVGKNTEAFF. Here the CDR3 DNA reads TGTGCCTGGAGACGTTTGTGGGTCGGGAAGAACACTGAAGCTTTCTTT.